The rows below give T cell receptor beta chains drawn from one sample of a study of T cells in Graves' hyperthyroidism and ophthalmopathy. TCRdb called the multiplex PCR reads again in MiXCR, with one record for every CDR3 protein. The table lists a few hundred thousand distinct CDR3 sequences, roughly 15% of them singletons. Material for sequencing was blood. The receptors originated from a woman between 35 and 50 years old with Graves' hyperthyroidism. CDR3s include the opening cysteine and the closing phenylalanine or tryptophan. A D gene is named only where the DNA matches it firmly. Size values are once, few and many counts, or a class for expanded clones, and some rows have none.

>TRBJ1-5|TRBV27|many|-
CASSFSGRRNNQPQHF
TGTGCCAGCAGTTTTTCAGGGCGCAGGAACAATCAGCCCCAGCATTTT
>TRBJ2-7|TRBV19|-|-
CASTTTASSYEQYF
TGTGCCAGTACCACAACGGCATCTTCCTACGAGCAGTACTTC
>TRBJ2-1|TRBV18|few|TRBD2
CASSRASGGSSYNEQFF
TGTGCCAGCTCACGGGCTAGCGGGGGGAGCTCCTACAATGAGCAGTTCTTC
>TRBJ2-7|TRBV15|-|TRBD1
CATSPDRGRNEQYF
TGTGCCACCAGCCCGGACAGGGGGCGCAACGAGCAGTACTTC
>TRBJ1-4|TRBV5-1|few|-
CASSAGDGGLLFF
TGCGCCAGCAGCGCTGGAGATGGGGGCCTACTGTTTTTT
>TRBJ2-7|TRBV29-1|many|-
CSVRRGYEQYF
TGCAGCGTTAGAAGGGGCTACGAGCAGTACTTC
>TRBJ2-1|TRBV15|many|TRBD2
CATRGLAGNNEQFF
TGTGCCACCAGGGGACTAGCGGGGAACAATGAGCAGTTCTTC
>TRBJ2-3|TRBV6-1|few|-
CATRPDGGTDTQYF
TGTGCCACCCGTCCGGACGGGGGCACAGATACGCAGTATTTT
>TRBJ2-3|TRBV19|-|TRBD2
CASSLTLAGASDTQYF
TGTGCCAGTAGTCTCACACTAGCGGGAGCTTCAGATACGCAGTATTTT
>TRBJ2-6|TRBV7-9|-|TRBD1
CASSLGTGSLIGANVLTF
TGTGCCAGCAGCTTAGGGACAGGGAGTTTGATCGGGGCCAACGTCCTGACTTTC
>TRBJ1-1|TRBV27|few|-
CAIPGRMNTEAFF
TGTGCCATCCCGGGACGGATGAACACTGAAGCTTTCTTT
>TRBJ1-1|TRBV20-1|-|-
CSASGVLECAFF
TGCAGTGCTAGTGGTGTCCTCGAGTGCGCTTTCTTT
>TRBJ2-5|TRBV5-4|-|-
CASRGDERATQYF
TGTGCCAGCAGGGGGGACGAACGCGCGACCCAGTACTTC
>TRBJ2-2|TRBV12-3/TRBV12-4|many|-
CASQQRSMNTGELFF
TGTGCCAGTCAACAGAGGTCGATGAACACCGGGGAGCTGTTTTTT
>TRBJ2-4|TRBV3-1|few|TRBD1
CASSSGTGVKNIQYF
TGTGCCAGCAGCTCCGGGACAGGGGTCAAAAACATTCAGTACTTC